The source of this T cell receptor beta chain is a study of blood T cell repertoires in COVID-19. The overall study: T cells, B-cell-depleted T cells, or PBMCs provided the cDNA or gDNA that served as material.

This clone was detected once. In the original analysis: Amplification of reference gene primers provided the estimated nucleated cell counts. The protocol was immunoSEQ multiplex PCR, while the TCRdb copy is restricted to in-frame clones and leaves out a portion. V, J and clone size are those of that table, while D and trimming were read from the DNA. Of about 43,000 clones listed, about 87% are singletons. This clonotype originated in a man in his 60s with active COVID-19. Material for sequencing was peripheral blood.

The CDR3 region is CASSPLTGIGNEQFF. CDR3 in DNA: TGTGCCAGCAGCCCGTTGACAGGGATAGGGAATGAGCAGTTCTTC. The chain carries TRBV9 and TRBJ2-1; 7 bases match TRBD1. The CDR3 covers 15 residues. J was trimmed by 7 bases and V by 4 bases; bases with no gene match: 11. Germline CDR1 SGDLS, CDR2 YYNGEE.